This entry features one TCR beta chain sequence. Different DNA sequences within this sample yield the same CDR3. TCRdb's table, derived via immunoSEQ multiplex PCR, lists solely in-frame clones and lacks some. The table has some 37,000 clones, around 85% seen once. These data are taken from a study of blood T cell repertoires in COVID-19. About the research overall: Spain, Italy and the United States supplied samples that represented acute and convalescent COVID-19.

CDR3 size: 12 residues. The germline V gene encodes CDR1 SGHTA and CDR2 FQGNSA. V lost 5 bases to trimming and J lost 6 bases, with 10 bases between them. The rearrangement joins TRBV7-2 to TRBJ1-2, with D uncertain. The specimen sequenced was peripheral blood. This TCR was recovered from an elderly man with active or convalescent COVID-19. The CDR3 protein is CASSPRSDGYTF. The CDR3, as DNA: TGTGCCAGCAGCCCGCGTAGCGATGGCTACACCTTC.